The 14 T cell receptor beta chains presented below share a single source sample, sequenced in a study of shared clonotypes between healthy human individuals (dated by TCRdb to the early 2020s). The library was prepared using the immunoSEQ multiplex PCR assay. TCRdb took this table from immuneACCESS and kept in-frame rearrangements with V and J called. Such tables lack part of the clones; where checked against another copy, unresolved V genes explain under half of the gap, and the rest is unexplained. This sample holds over a million clones; over 95% were observed only once. The ten largest account for roughly 1.2% of the sample. The sequencing sample was made of naive CD4+ T cells sorted from blood. The label giving this sample's cell subset or site can be read as: CD45RA+ positively selected. The receptors derive from a man aged 25-40 years in good health.

On this clone: Other nucleotide sequences from this sample produce the same CDR3. The gene calls are TRBV19 and TRBJ1-5, with TRBD1 matching over 7 bases. Germline-derived CDR1 and CDR2 are LNHDA and SQIVND (reference sequence). V trimming: 4 bases; J trimming: 0 bases; junction bases outside the gene matches: 3. CDR3 length: 15 amino acids. CDR3 region: CASSTTGNSNQPQHF. The CDR3 nucleotides read TGTGCCAGTAGTACGACAGGGAATAGCAATCAGCCCCAGCATTTT.

The chain links TRBV2 to TRBJ2-5; D might be TRBD1 (5 bases). Germline V gives CDR1 SNHLY, CDR2 FYNNEI. The CDR3 consists of 16 residues. The V end was cut by 7 bases, the J end by 2 bases, with 20 bases between. The CDR3 nucleotides are TGTGCCAGCAATAGTGTTGACAGCATCCTTCAAGAGACCCAGTACTTC. It translates to CASNSVDSILQETQYF.

The chain links TRBV7-6 to TRBJ2-2; D gene ambiguous. Trimming cost V 5 bases and J 7 bases, with 11 bases left between them. There are 13 residues in the CDR3. Germline-derived CDR1 and CDR2 are SGHVS and FNYEAQ. This CDR3 reads CASSPLVGGELFF. The CDR3 coding sequence is TGTGCCAGCAGCCCTCTAGTTGGCGGGGAGCTGTTTTTT.

With respect to this clone: The sample holds other DNA sequences that translate to the same CDR3. The chain combines TRBV28 with TRBJ2-5; 7 bases are a match to TRBD1. Germline lookup yields CDR1 MDHEN and CDR2 SYDVKM. CDR3 size: 13 residues. J lost 2 bases, V lost 5 bases, and 2 bases had no gene match. CDR3 amino acids: CASSRQGQETQYF. In nucleotides, the CDR3 is TGTGCCAGCAGTAGACAGGGACAAGAGACCCAGTACTTC.

The chain links TRBV6-5 to TRBJ1-1; D is undetermined. Trimming took off 6 bases at V and 9 bases at J, with 11 bases between the two ends. Germline V gene sequence: CDR1 MNHEY, CDR2 SVGAGI. The CDR3 length is 11 residues. Here the CDR3 reads CASRQGLKAFF. CDR3 DNA sequence: TGTGCCAGCAGACAAGGGTTGAAAGCTTTCTTT.

The sample holds one count of this clone. The chain joins TRBV4-2 to TRBJ2-7, with D possibly TRBD1 on 5 matching bases. From germline, CDR1 is LGHNA and CDR2 YNFKEQ. The CDR3 loop spans 13 amino acids. V shed 5 bases and J shed 3 bases, with 11 bases lying between them. CDR3 in DNA: TGTGCCAGCAGCACCCAACAGGTCTACGAGCAGTACTTC. Amino acid sequence: CASSTQQVYEQYF.

CDR3 in DNA: TGTGCCAGCAGTCTAAACAGGGTCATGGCCGGAGACACTGAAGCTTTCTTT. It translates to CASSLNRVMAGDTEAFF. This chain connects TRBV28 to TRBJ1-1; maybe TRBD1 (6 bases). Germline assignment: CDR1 MDHEN and CDR2 SYDVKM. With 5 bases removed from V and 3 bases from J, the gap between germline ends came to 22 bases. The CDR3 has 17 residues.

This clone has only one observation. The chain recombines TRBV5-1 with TRBJ1-4, with D maybe TRBD1 (5 bases). Germline CDR1 reads SGHRS; CDR2 reads YFSETQ. The CDR3 length is 19 residues. V dropped 3 bases and J dropped 0 bases, with 21 bases sitting between them. CDR3 bases: TGCGCCAGCAGCTCTATCCTCGGGGGGGAAGGTGCAACTAATGAAAAACTGTTTTTT. Amino acids: CASSSILGGEGATNEKLFF.

The chain joins TRBV2 to TRBJ2-1; D possibly corresponds to TRBD1 (6 bases). Germline values: CDR1 SNHLY, CDR2 FYNNEI. Deletions cut 4 bases from V and 13 bases from J, with 14 bases between. The CDR3 has 12 residues. CDR3 amino acids: CASSAGLGGQFF. CDR3 in DNA: TGTGCCAGCAGTGCGGGGTTAGGGGGACAGTTCTTC.

The gene calls are TRBV15 and TRBJ2-3; 7 positions match TRBD1. The length of the CDR3 is 16 residues. Germline CDR1 LNHNV, CDR2 YYDKDF (reference sequence). After removal of 5 bases from V and 8 bases from J, the junction contained 16 bases not matched to a gene. The CDR3 loop is CATSLRAFGTVRTQYF. CDR3 bases: TGTGCCACCAGCCTCCGGGCTTTCGGGACAGTCCGTACGCAGTATTTT.

A single count supports this clone. The rearrangement joins TRBV5-1 to TRBJ1-1; a possible D gene is TRBD1 (6 bases). The V end lost 4 bases, the J end lost 7 bases, and 14 bases lay between the germline ends. The germline CDR1 and CDR2 sequences are SGHRS and YFSETQ. The CDR3 has 13 amino acids. CDR3 bases: TGCGCCAGCAGCGGGCAGAGCAGGGGTGAAGCTTTCTTT. Its translation is CASSGQSRGEAFF. The full variable domain, completed using reference TRBV5-1 and TRBJ1-1, is KAGVTQTPRYLIKTRGQQVTLSCSPISGHRSVSWYQQTPGQGLQFLFEYFSETQRNKGNFPGRFSGRQFSNSRSEMNVSTLELGDSALYLCASSGQSRGEAFFGQGTRLTVV.

J is TRBJ2-7 and V is TRBV28; D remains ambiguous. Trimming shortened V by 5 bases and J by 0 bases, and 20 bases separated the two germline ends. This CDR3 is 17 amino acids long. Germline-derived CDR1 and CDR2 are MDHEN and SYDVKM. The CDR3 is CASSGLVRAHSSYEQYF. The CDR3, as DNA: TGTGCCAGCAGTGGATTAGTCCGGGCCCATTCCTCCTACGAGCAGTACTTC.

DNA for the CDR3: TGTGCCAGCAGTGCCGGGACAATGCCTTACTATGGCTACACCTTC. It codes for CASSAGTMPYYGYTF. The V and J genes are TRBV28 and TRBJ1-2, with D possibly matching TRBD1 (6 bases). The CDR3 is made up of 15 amino acids. V lost 5 bases and J lost 3, with 16 bases in between. Germline V gene lookup returns CDR1 MDHEN and CDR2 SYDVKM.

For the CDR3, the DNA is TGCGCCAGCAGCGAACAGGGTTTCTCTGGGGCCAACGTCCTGACTTTC. It translates to CASSEQGFSGANVLTF. The chain is built from TRBV5-1 and TRBJ2-6, with D possibly matching TRBD1 (6 bases). Germline V gene lookup returns CDR1 SGHRS and CDR2 YFSETQ. CDR3 length equals 16 residues. Trimming cost V 4 bases and J 0 bases, with 11 bases left between them.